A selection of T cell receptor beta chains follows, all from one sample in a study of T cell responses to AZD1222 COVID-19 vaccine. Sequencing used immunoSEQ multiplex PCR; TCRdb keeps in-frame clones, though not all of them. This table holds nearly 35,000 clones, 65% to 90% found once. The sequencing here drew on peripheral blood, taken on day 0 of AZD1222 vaccination. The source is an adult in good health. The CDR3 runs from the conserved cysteine through the conserved F or W. D genes are given only for firm matches. Expanded clones are given a class, and other clones once, few, many or no size at all.

size: NA
D: TRBD2
J: TRBJ2-5
V: TRBV28
DNA: TGTGCCACCAAATCCGGGGGGAGGGAGACCCAGTACTTC
CDR3: CATKSGGRETQYF

size: NA
D: NA
J: TRBJ1-1
V: TRBV2
DNA: TGTGCCAGCAGTGCTCGGCCGGCGAACACTGAAGCTTTCTTT
CDR3: CASSARPANTEAFF

size: NA
D: NA
J: TRBJ2-5
V: TRBV2
DNA: TGTGCCAGCAGTGAGGCCAGGGGCCAAGAGACCCAGTACTTC
CDR3: CASSEARGQETQYF

size: NA
D: TRBD2
J: TRBJ2-7
V: TRBV3-1/TRBV3-2
DNA: TGTGCCAGCAGCCATGGTAGCGGGAGGGCTGGCGAGCAGTACTTC
CDR3: CASSHGSGRAGEQYF

size: NA
D: TRBD2
J: TRBJ2-3
V: TRBV5-6
DNA: TGTGCCAGCAAACGGACTAGCGTTGATACGCAGTATTTT
CDR3: CASKRTSVDTQYF

size: NA
D: TRBD1
J: TRBJ1-2
V: TRBV7-9
DNA: TGTGCCAGCAGCCGGGACAGGGTAAACGCTAACTATGGCTACACCTTC
CDR3: CASSRDRVNANYGYTF

size: NA
D: NA
J: TRBJ1-2
V: TRBV5-1
DNA: TGCGCCAGCAGCACCCAGGGGTCTGGCTATGGCTACACCTTC
CDR3: CASSTQGSGYGYTF

size: NA
D: NA
J: TRBJ2-5
V: TRBV18
DNA: TGTGCCAGCTCACTCGGAGATGGAGAGACCCAGTACTTC
CDR3: CASSLGDGETQYF

size: NA
D: NA
J: TRBJ1-3
V: TRBV5-5
DNA: TGTGCCAGCAGCTCCCTCCCAAATCCTGGAAACACCATATATTTT
CDR3: CASSSLPNPGNTIYF

size: NA
D: NA
J: TRBJ2-7
V: TRBV15
DNA: TGTGCCACCAGCAGAGATCTCTCTGGGGCCTACGAGCAGTACTTC
CDR3: CATSRDLSGAYEQYF

size: NA
D: NA
J: TRBJ1-2
V: TRBV4-3
DNA: TGCGCCAGCAGCCAAGAGGGGGGGGACTATGGCTACACCTTC
CDR3: CASSQEGGDYGYTF

size: NA
D: TRBD2
J: TRBJ2-7
V: TRBV11-2
DNA: TGTGCCAGCAGCTTAGACCCCGGGGGGTCCTACGAGCAGTACTTC
CDR3: CASSLDPGGSYEQYF

size: NA
D: NA
J: TRBJ1-2
V: TRBV6-6
DNA: TGTGCCAGCAGCCGGGGCGGGCATGGCTACACCTTC
CDR3: CASSRGGHGYTF

size: few
D: NA
J: TRBJ1-1
V: TRBV6-5
DNA: TGTGCCAGCAGTTTGCGACTCTTGAACACTGAAGCTTTCTTT
CDR3: CASSLRLLNTEAFF

size: NA
D: TRBD2
J: TRBJ2-3
V: TRBV14
DNA: TGTGCCAGCAGCCGGCCCGTAGCGGGAGCGGTAGATACGCAGTATTTT
CDR3: CASSRPVAGAVDTQYF

size: once
D: NA
J: TRBJ1-5
V: TRBV11-2
DNA: TGTGCCAGCAGCTTAGACAGGAATGGACAGCCCCAGCATTTT
CDR3: CASSLDRNGQPQHF

size: NA
D: NA
J: TRBJ2-7
V: TRBV10-2
DNA: TGCGCCAGCGGAAGCTCCCGGGACTCTGGCAACGAGCAGTACTTC
CDR3: CASGSSRDSGNEQYF

size: NA
D: TRBD2
J: TRBJ2-3
V: TRBV29-1
DNA: TGCAGCGTTCGTGGGGGATTAGGACTAGCGGGGGTCACAGATACGCAGTATTTT
CDR3: CSVRGGLGLAGVTDTQYF

size: NA
D: NA
J: TRBJ1-6
V: TRBV19
DNA: TGTGCCAGTAACCGGGACGGCGAGTCACCCCTCCACTTT
CDR3: CASNRDGESPLHF

size: NA
D: TRBD1
J: TRBJ1-4
V: TRBV5-1
DNA: TGCGCCAGCAGGCCGACAGGGCGACTCGCAACTAATGAAAAACTGTTTTTT
CDR3: CASRPTGRLATNEKLFF

size: NA
D: NA
J: TRBJ2-1
V: TRBV9
DNA: TGTGCCAGCAGCGTATTCGGCAATGAGCAGTTCTTC
CDR3: CASSVFGNEQFF

size: NA
D: TRBD1
J: TRBJ2-3
V: TRBV6-1
DNA: TGTGCCAGCAGTGAAAATTGGGGGACAGGGGGCATCCCAGATACGCAGTATTTT
CDR3: CASSENWGTGGIPDTQYF

size: once
D: TRBD2
J: TRBJ2-3
V: TRBV7-2
DNA: TGTGCCAGCAGCCCCCGGACTAGCGGCCATCTAGATACGCAGTATTTT
CDR3: CASSPRTSGHLDTQYF

size: once
D: NA
J: TRBJ1-1
V: TRBV19
DNA: TGTGCCAGTAGTATTTTGAACACTGAAGCTTTCTTT
CDR3: CASSILNTEAFF

size: NA
D: NA
J: TRBJ2-2
V: TRBV19
DNA: TGTGCCAGTAGTATACAAGCTGCCGGGGAGCTGTTTTTT
CDR3: CASSIQAAGELFF

size: NA
D: TRBD1
J: TRBJ2-2
V: TRBV5-6
DNA: TGTGCCAGCAGCTGGCGAACGACAGGGACGAACACCGGGGAGCTGTTTTTT
CDR3: CASSWRTTGTNTGELFF

size: NA
D: TRBD2
J: TRBJ2-1
V: TRBV15
DNA: TGTGCCACCAGCAGAGATCAGCGGGACTCCTACAATGAGCAGTTCTTC
CDR3: CATSRDQRDSYNEQFF

size: NA
D: NA
J: TRBJ2-6
V: TRBV30
DNA: TGTGCCTGGACCATGGCAGGGGTCTCTGGGGCCAACGTCCTGACTTTC
CDR3: CAWTMAGVSGANVLTF

size: NA
D: TRBD1
J: TRBJ1-2
V: TRBV5-6
DNA: TGTGCCAGCAGCTTGGGACAGGGGGCGGCGGATGGCTACACCTTC
CDR3: CASSLGQGAADGYTF

size: NA
D: NA
J: TRBJ1-6
V: TRBV3-1/TRBV3-2
DNA: TGTGCCAGCAGCCAAGGGACACCTTATAATTCACCCCTCCACTTT
CDR3: CASSQGTPYNSPLHF

size: once
D: NA
J: TRBJ2-3
V: TRBV20-1
DNA: TGCAGTGCTAAGAGAGGGGTTGCGCAGTATTTT
CDR3: CSAKRGVAQYF

size: NA
D: NA
J: TRBJ2-5
V: TRBV2
DNA: TGTGCCAGCAGTCGGCAGGGTCAAGAGACCCAGTACTTC
CDR3: CASSRQGQETQYF

size: NA
D: NA
J: TRBJ1-5
V: TRBV6-5
DNA: TGTGCCAGCAGTTACTCTCGGCCTCGAAGCAATCAGCCCCAGCATTTT
CDR3: CASSYSRPRSNQPQHF

size: NA
D: TRBD1
J: TRBJ2-7
V: TRBV9
DNA: TGTGCCAGCAGCGTCGGGACAGACTTATCCTACGAGCAGTACTTC
CDR3: CASSVGTDLSYEQYF

size: NA
D: TRBD1
J: TRBJ2-7
V: TRBV10-3
DNA: TGTGCCATCAGTTTAAGGACAGGGGAAGAGGAGCAGTACTTC
CDR3: CAISLRTGEEEQYF

size: NA
D: TRBD1
J: TRBJ1-2
V: TRBV7-2
DNA: TGTGCCAGCAGCCACCGGGACAGGGGAGTTGGCTACACCTTC
CDR3: CASSHRDRGVGYTF

size: NA
D: TRBD2
J: TRBJ2-3
V: TRBV28
DNA: TGTGCCAGCAGTTCCCCGATAGGACTAGCGGACACAGATACGCAGTATTTT
CDR3: CASSSPIGLADTDTQYF

size: NA
D: NA
J: TRBJ2-3
V: TRBV29-1
DNA: TGCAGCGTTCGACCCCCCGATCCTTCTAGCGCAGGCACAGATACGCAGTATTTT
CDR3: CSVRPPDPSSAGTDTQYF

size: NA
D: NA
J: TRBJ1-2
V: TRBV28
DNA: TGTGCCAGCACCCCCGGGGGGTTCGATGGCTACACCTTC
CDR3: CASTPGGFDGYTF

size: once
D: NA
J: TRBJ2-1
V: TRBV18
DNA: TGTGCCAGCTCACCACCCGGACGAACGCCTGACAATGAGCAGTTCTTC
CDR3: CASSPPGRTPDNEQFF

size: NA
D: NA
J: TRBJ1-4
V: TRBV12-3/TRBV12-4
DNA: TGTGCCAGCAGCCAAGTGGAAAAACTGTTTTTT
CDR3: CASSQVEKLFF

size: NA
D: NA
J: TRBJ2-2
V: TRBV10-3
DNA: TGTGCCCACACGGGGGGCTCGAACACCGGGGAGCTGTTTTTT
CDR3: CAHTGGSNTGELFF

size: NA
D: NA
J: TRBJ2-7
V: TRBV27
DNA: TGTGCCAGCAGTTTATCTGGCGAAAACTACGAGCAGTACTTC
CDR3: CASSLSGENYEQYF

size: NA
D: TRBD2
J: TRBJ2-2
V: TRBV9
DNA: TGTGCCAGCAGCGAACCGACTAGCGGGGGGGAGGCCGGGGAGCTGTTTTTT
CDR3: CASSEPTSGGEAGELFF

size: NA
D: NA
J: TRBJ2-2
V: TRBV12-3/TRBV12-4
DNA: TGTGCCAGCAGTTTCGCCGTCACCGGGGAGCTGTTTTTT
CDR3: CASSFAVTGELFF

size: NA
D: TRBD1
J: TRBJ2-7
V: TRBV15
DNA: TGTGCCACCAGCGCAACCGGGACAGGGGTTGACGAGCAGTACTTC
CDR3: CATSATGTGVDEQYF

size: NA
D: NA
J: TRBJ2-1
V: TRBV28
DNA: TGTGCCAGCAGTCCGGGGTTTCTCAATGAGCAGTTCTTC
CDR3: CASSPGFLNEQFF